This T cell receptor (beta chain) was observed in a study of OX40 agonist ivuxolimab in advanced cancers. It was autoimmune disease history or systemic immunosuppression that excluded patients. Here immunoSEQ multiplex PCR was the method, and the copy in TCRdb shows in-frame clones only, minus some. The sample holds roughly 70,000 clones; roughly 88% are singletons and the top ten take nearly 8.5%. CDR3 length: 15 residues. V dropped 3 bases and J dropped 6 bases, with 14 bases sitting between them. Germline values: CDR1 KGHSH, CDR2 LQKENI. This chain connects TRBV18 to TRBJ1-4; D is unresolved. This clonotype was obtained from an adult with an advanced solid tumor such as melanoma, head and neck, liver or kidney cancer. The sequenced sample was CD4+ or CD8+ T cells sorted from blood, obtained in a trial of the OX40 agonist ivuxolimab. CDR3 residues: CASSPGAGKDEKLFF. Here the CDR3 DNA reads TGTGCCAGCTCACCGGGTGCCGGGAAGGATGAAAAACTGTTTTTT.